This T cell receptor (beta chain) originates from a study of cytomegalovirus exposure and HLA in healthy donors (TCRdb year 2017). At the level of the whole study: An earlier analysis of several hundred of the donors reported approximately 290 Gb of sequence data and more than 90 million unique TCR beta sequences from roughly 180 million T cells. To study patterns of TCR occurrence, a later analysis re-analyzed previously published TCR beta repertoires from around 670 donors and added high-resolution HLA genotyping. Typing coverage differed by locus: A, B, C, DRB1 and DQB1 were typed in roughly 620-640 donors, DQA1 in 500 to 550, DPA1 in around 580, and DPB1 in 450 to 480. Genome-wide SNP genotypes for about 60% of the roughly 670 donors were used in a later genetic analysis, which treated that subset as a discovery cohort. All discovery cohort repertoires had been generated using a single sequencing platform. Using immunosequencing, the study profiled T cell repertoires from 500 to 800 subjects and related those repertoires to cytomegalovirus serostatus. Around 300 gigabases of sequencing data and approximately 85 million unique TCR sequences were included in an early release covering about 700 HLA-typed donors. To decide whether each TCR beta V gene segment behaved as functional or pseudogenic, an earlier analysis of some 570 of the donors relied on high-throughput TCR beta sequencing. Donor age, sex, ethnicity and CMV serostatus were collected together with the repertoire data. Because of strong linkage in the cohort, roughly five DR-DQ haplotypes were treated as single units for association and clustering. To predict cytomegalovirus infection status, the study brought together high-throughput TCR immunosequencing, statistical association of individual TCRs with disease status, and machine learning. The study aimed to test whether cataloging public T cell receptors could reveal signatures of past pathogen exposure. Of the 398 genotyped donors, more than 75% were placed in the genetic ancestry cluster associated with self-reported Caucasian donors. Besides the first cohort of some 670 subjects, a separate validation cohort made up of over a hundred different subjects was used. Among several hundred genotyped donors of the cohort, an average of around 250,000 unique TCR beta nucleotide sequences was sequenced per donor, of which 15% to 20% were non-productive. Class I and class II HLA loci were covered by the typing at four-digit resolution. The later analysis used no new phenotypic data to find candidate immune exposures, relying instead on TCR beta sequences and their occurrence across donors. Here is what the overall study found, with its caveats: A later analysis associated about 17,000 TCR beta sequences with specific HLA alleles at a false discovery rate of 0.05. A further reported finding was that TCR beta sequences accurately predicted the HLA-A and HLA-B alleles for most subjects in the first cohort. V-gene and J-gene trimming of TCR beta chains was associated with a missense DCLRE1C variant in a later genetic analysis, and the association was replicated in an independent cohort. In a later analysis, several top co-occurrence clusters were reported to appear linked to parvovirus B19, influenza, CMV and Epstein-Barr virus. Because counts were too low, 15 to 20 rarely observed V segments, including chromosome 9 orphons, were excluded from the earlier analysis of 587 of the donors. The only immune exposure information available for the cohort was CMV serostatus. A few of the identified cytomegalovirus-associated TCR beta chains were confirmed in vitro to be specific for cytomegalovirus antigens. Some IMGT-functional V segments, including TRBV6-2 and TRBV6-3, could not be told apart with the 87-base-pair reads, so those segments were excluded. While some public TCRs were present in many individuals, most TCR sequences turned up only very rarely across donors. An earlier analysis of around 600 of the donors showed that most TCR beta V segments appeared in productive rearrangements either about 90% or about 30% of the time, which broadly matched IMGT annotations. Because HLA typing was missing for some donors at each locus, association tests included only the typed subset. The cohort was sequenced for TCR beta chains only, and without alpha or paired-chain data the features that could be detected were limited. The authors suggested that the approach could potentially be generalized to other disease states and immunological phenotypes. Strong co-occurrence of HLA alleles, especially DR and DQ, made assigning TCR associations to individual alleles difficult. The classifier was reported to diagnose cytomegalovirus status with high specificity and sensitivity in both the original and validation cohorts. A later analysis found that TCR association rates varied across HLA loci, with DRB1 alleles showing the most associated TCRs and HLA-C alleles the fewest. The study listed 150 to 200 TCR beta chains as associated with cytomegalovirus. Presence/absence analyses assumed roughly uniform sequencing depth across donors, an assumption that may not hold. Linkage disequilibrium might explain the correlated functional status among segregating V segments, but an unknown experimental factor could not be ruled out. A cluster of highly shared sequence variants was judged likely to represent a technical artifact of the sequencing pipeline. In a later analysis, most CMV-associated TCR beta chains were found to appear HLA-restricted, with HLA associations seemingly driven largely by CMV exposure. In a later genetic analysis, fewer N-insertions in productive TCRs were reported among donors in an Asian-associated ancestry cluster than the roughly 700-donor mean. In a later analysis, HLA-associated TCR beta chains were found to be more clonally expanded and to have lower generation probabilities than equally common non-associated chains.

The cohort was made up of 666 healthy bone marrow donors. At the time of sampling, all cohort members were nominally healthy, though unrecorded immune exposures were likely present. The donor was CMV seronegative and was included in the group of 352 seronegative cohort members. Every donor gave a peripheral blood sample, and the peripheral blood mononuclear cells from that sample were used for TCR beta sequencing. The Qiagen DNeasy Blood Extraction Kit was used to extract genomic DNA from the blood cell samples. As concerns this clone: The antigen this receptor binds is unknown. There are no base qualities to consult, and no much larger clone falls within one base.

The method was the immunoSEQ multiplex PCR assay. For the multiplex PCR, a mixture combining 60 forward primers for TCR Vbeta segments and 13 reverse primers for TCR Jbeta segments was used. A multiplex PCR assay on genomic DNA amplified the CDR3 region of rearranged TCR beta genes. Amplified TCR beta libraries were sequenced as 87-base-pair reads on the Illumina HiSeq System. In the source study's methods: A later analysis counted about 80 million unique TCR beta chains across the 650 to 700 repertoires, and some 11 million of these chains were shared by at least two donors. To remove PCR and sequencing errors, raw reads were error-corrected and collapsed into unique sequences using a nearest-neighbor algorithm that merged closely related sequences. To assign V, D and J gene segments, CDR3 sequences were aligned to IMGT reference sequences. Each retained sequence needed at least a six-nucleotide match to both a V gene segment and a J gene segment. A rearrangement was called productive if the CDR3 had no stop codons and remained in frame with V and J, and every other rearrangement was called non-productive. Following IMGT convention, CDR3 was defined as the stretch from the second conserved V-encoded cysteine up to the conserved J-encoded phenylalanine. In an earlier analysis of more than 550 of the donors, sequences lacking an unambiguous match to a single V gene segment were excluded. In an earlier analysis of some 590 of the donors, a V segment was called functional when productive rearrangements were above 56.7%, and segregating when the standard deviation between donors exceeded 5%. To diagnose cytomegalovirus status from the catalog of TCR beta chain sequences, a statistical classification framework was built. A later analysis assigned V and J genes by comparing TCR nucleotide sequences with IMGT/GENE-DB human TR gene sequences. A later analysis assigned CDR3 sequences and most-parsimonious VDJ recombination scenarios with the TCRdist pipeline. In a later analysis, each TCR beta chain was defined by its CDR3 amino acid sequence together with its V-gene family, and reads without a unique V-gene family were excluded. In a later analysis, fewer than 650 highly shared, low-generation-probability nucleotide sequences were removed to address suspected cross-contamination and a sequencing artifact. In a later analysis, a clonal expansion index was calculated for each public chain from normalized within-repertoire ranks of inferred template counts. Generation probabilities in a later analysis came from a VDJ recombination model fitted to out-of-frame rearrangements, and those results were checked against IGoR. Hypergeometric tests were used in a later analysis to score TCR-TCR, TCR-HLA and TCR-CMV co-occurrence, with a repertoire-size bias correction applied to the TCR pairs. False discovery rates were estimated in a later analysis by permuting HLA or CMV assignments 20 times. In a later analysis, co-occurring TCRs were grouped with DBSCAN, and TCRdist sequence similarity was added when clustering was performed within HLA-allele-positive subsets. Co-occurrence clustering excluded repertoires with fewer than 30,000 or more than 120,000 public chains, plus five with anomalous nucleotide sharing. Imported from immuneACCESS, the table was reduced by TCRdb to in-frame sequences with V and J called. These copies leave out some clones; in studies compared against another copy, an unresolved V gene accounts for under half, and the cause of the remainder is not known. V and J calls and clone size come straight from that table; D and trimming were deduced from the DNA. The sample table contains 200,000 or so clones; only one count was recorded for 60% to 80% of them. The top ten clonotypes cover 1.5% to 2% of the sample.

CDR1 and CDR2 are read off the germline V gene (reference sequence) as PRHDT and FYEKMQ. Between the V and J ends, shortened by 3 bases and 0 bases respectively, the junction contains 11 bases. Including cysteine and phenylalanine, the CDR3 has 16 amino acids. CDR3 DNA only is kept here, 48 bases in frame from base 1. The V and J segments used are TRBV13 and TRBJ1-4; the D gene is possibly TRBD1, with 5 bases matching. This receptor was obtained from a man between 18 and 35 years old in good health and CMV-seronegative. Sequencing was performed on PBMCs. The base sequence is TGTGCCAGCAGCTTCGGGACTGATGCAACTAATGAAAAACTGTTTTTT. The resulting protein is CASSFGTDATNEKLFF.